This T cell receptor beta chain is from a study of Ad26.COV2.S vaccination and SARS-CoV-2 variants. About the research overall: In the study, Ad26.COV2.S was injected intramuscularly once, or twice 56 days apart. Whole-study results and caveats: Placebo recipients trailed vaccine recipients in spike-specific TCR breadth. Breadth of non-spike TCRs did not differ between vaccinees and placebo recipients. Reportedly, after vaccination the spike-specific CD8+ and CD4+ T cell responses displayed substantial breadth.

CDR1 and CDR2 from the germline V gene are LNHDA and SQIVND (reference sequence). CDR3 length: 10 amino acids. The V and J ends lost 8 bases and 9 bases respectively, with 8 bases between them. Repertoires were generated with immunoSEQ multiplex PCR, while TCRdb's copy carries only in-frame clones and drops some. The sample shows some 270,000 clones, around 90% of them seen only once. Notes on this clone: Its antigen is undetermined.

Treatment here: roughly 20 received Ad26.COV2.S at low or high dose, single or two shots; about 5 received placebo; per-sample allocation not given. Day 63 following the first vaccine or placebo injection was when the samples were taken. The chain links TRBV19 to TRBJ2-1; the D is unclear. The source of this sequence is a person between 18 and 65 years old who received the Ad26.COV2.S COVID-19 vaccine or a placebo. The material was peripheral blood, obtained in a trial of Ad26.COV2.S vaccine versus placebo. The CDR3 is CASRSREQFF. CDR3 DNA: TGTGCCAGTCGAAGCCGTGAGCAGTTCTTC.